These 21 T cell receptor beta chains came from one sample sequenced in a study of CD8 T cells in Susac syndrome. The RNA, 0.5 to 1 ug, was put through reverse transcription using random hexamers. TCRdb called the immunoSEQ multiplex PCR reads again in MiXCR, with one record for every CDR3 protein. Here the sample spans 150,000 to 200,000 distinct CDR3 sequences, roughly 92% being singletons. Source material: CD4+ T cells from PBMCs. The receptors here all came from a human donor with multiple sclerosis.

The chain combines TRBV7-9 with TRBJ1-5; a weak D match, TRBD1 (6 bases). Germline CDR1 SEHNR, CDR2 FQNEAQ (reference sequence). The V end was cut by 5 bases, the J end by 6 bases, with 17 bases between. CDR3 length: 15 amino acids. As DNA, the CDR3 is TGTGCCAGCAGCGCGAATACAGGGCCGGGTCAGCCCCAGCATTTT. Protein: CASSANTGPGQPQHF.

The chain links TRBV5-6 to TRBJ2-1; 9 bases match TRBD2. The CDR3 covers 14 residues. Trimming took 2 bases from V and 6 from J; bases not matched to a gene: 3. Germline V gives CDR1 SGHDT, CDR2 YYEEEE. The CDR3 spells CASSFLAGRNEQFF. The DNA of the CDR3 is TGTGCCAGCAGCTTCCTAGCGGGGCGCAATGAGCAGTTCTTC.

The chain joins TRBV9 to TRBJ1-4, with TRBD1 as a possible D gene (5 bases). The CDR3 runs to 16 residues. Trimming took off 0 bases at V and 0 bases at J, with 9 bases between the two ends. Germline CDR1 SGDLS, CDR2 YYNGEE. CDR3 in amino acids: CASSVALGATNEKLFF. CDR3 DNA: TGTGCCAGCAGCGTAGCGCTAGGGGCAACTAATGAAAAACTGTTTTTT.

The CDR3 spells CASSFPGRETQYF. The DNA for the CDR3 is TGCGCCAGCAGCTTTCCAGGAAGAGAGACCCAGTACTTC. This chain joins TRBV5-1 and TRBJ2-5; D is undetermined. V lost 2 bases to trimming and J lost 4 bases, with 9 bases between them. Germline V gene data show CDR1 as SGHRS and CDR2 as YFSETQ. The CDR3 totals 13 residues.

The chain couples TRBV20-1 to TRBJ2-7; D call uncertain. Germline CDR1 and CDR2: DFQATT and SNEGSKA (reference sequence). The CDR3 sequence is 13 residues long. Deletions cut 6 bases from V and 2 bases from J, with 14 bases between. The CDR3 loop is CSANLDLTYEQYF. CDR3 coding DNA: TGCAGTGCAAATTTGGACCTAACCTACGAGCAGTACTTC.

CDR3: CSGRGGPNEKLFF. CDR3 coding DNA: TGCAGTGGGAGGGGGGGACCTAATGAAAAACTGTTTTTT. The chain has TRBV20-1 and TRBJ1-4; maybe TRBD1 (6 bases). From germline, CDR1 is DFQATT and CDR2 SNEGSKA (reference sequence). The CDR3 runs to 13 residues. With 7 bases removed from V and 3 bases from J, the gap between germline ends came to 12 bases.

This rearrangement joins TRBV12-3 or TRBV12-4 to TRBJ2-7, with D tentatively TRBD2 (6 bases). The CDR3 loop spans 14 amino acids. Trimming cost V 0 bases and J 6 bases, with 12 bases left between them. As DNA, the CDR3 is TGTGCCAGCAGTTTAGCGGGGACTCCCCCCGAGCAGTACTTC. Protein product: CASSLAGTPPEQYF.

The chain employs TRBV3-1 and TRBJ2-1; maybe TRBD2 (5 bases). The CDR3 has 12 amino acids. Germline CDR1 reads LGHDT; CDR2 reads YNNKEL (reference sequence). The V gene lost 4 bases and the J gene lost 12 bases, with 13 bases spanning the gap. The CDR3 protein is CASSPGLQSQFF. DNA of the CDR3: TGTGCCAGCAGCCCCGGACTTCAATCGCAGTTCTTC.

This chain connects TRBV20-1 to TRBJ2-5; TRBD2 matches at 7 bases. Unmatched junction bases numbered 8, after V lost 6 bases and J lost 1 base. Germline values: CDR1 DFQATT, CDR2 SNEGSKA (reference sequence). The CDR3 is 14 amino acids. In nucleotides, the CDR3 is TGCAGTGCCATCCCTAGCGGAGTCCAAGAGACCCAGTACTTC. This encodes CSAIPSGVQETQYF.

The V and J genes are TRBV5-4 and TRBJ2-3; D not certain. Trimming pared 4 bases from V and 2 bases from J, leaving 8 bases between. CDR3 length: 13 residues. From germline, CDR1 is SGHNT and CDR2 YYREEE (reference sequence). CDR3 DNA: TGTGCCAGCAGCCAAGACATCACAGATACGCAGTATTTT. Amino acids: CASSQDITDTQYF.

V gene TRBV6-2 or TRBV6-3 combines with J gene TRBJ1-5, with no clear D. Trimming pared 5 bases from V and 11 bases from J, leaving 16 bases between. Germline lookup yields CDR1 MNHEY and CDR2 SVGEGT. CDR3 length: 13 residues. CDR3 coding DNA: TGTGCCAGCAGTGCCCTGACCTCGTCGGCCCAGCATTTT. This translates into CASSALTSSAQHF.

The chain combines TRBV27 with TRBJ1-1; D uncertain. In germline, CDR1 is MNHEY, CDR2 SMNVEV (reference sequence). Trimming pared 5 bases from V and 0 bases from J, leaving 10 bases between. The CDR3 length is 14 residues. CDR3 in amino acids: CASSPSWVNTEAFF. The CDR3 DNA reads as TGTGCCAGCAGTCCCAGTTGGGTGAACACTGAAGCTTTCTTT.

The V gene is TRBV6-5, the J gene TRBJ1-2, with a tentative D call TRBD1 (6 bases). CDR1 is MNHEY and CDR2 is SVGAGI in the germline V gene. Between the trimmed V and J ends, which lost 5 bases and 3 bases, there was a span of 16 bases. CDR3 length equals 15 residues. The CDR3 is CASSLSGAGDYGYTF. The CDR3 DNA is TGTGCCAGCAGTCTCTCGGGGGCCGGGGACTATGGCTACACCTTC.

V and J are TRBV24-1 and TRBJ1-5; a weak D match, TRBD1 (5 bases). The V and J ends lost 6 bases and 2 bases respectively, with 7 bases between them. This CDR3 has 13 amino acids. Germline lookup yields CDR1 KGHDR and CDR2 SFDVKD. The CDR3 region has the DNA TGTGCCACCAGTCTAGGGGGCAATCAGCCCCAGCATTTT. Protein: CATSLGGNQPQHF.

The CDR3 region has the DNA TGTGCCAGCAGCCAGGGGGGGGAGTCCTACGAGCAGTACTTC. This encodes CASSQGGESYEQYF. The chain uses TRBV3-1 and TRBJ2-7; TRBD2 matches 7 bases. V lost 3 bases to trimming and J lost 1 base; unmatched junction nucleotides: 3. The length of the CDR3 is 14 residues. The germline V gene encodes CDR1 LGHDT and CDR2 YNNKEL (reference sequence).

Here the CDR3 DNA reads TGTGCCACCTCCTCTAGCGGGGAGGGCTACGAGCAGTACTTC. This sequence encodes CATSSSGEGYEQYF. The chain couples TRBV10-3 to TRBJ2-7; 9 bases fit TRBD2. CDR3 length: 14 amino acids. CDR1 ENHRY and CDR2 SYGVKD come from the germline V gene. Trimming took 10 bases from V and 3 from J; bases not matched to a gene: 10.

CDR3 nucleotide sequence: TGTGCCAGCAGCTGGGAGGGAAATCAGCCCCAGCATTTT. Translation: CASSWEGNQPQHF. This chain joins TRBV6-6 and TRBJ1-5; D unresolved. The CDR3 length is 13 residues. CDR1 MNHNY and CDR2 SVGAGI come from the germline V gene (reference sequence). Trimming removed 6 bases from V and 4 bases from J, with 10 bases in between.

This chain joins TRBV18 and TRBJ2-2; D gene uncertain. Trimming shortened V by 3 bases and J by 0 bases, and 8 bases separated the two germline ends. This CDR3 region has 15 residues. The germline CDR1 and CDR2 sequences are KGHSH and LQKENI. The CDR3 nucleotides are TGTGCCAGCTCACCCGCCAGCGCGAACACCGGGGAGCTGTTTTTT. Amino acids: CASSPASANTGELFF. The complete variable domain, with remaining parts taken from reference TRBV18 and TRBJ2-2, reads NAGVMQNPRHLVRRRGQEARLRCSPMKGHSHVYWYRQLPEEGLKFMVYLQKENIIDESGMPKERFSAEFPKEGPSILRIQQVVRGDSAAYFCASSPASANTGELFFGEGSRLTVL.

The chain is built from TRBV3-1 and TRBJ1-6; D is unresolved. V lost 0 bases, J lost 7 bases, and 7 bases lay in between. Germline V gives CDR1 LGHDT, CDR2 YNNKEL (reference sequence). This CDR3 region has 14 residues. The CDR3 DNA reads TGTGCCAGCAGCCAAGATTCGGTAAATTCACCCCTCCACTTT. Translation: CASSQDSVNSPLHF.

This chain connects TRBV4-3 to TRBJ2-2, with D perhaps TRBD1 or TRBD2 (5 bases each). Germline CDR1 reads LGHNA; CDR2 reads YSLEER. Trimming shortened V by 3 bases and J by 4 bases, and 9 bases separated the two germline ends. The CDR3 is 14 residues long. The CDR3 spells CASSQGVFTGELFF. DNA for the CDR3: TGCGCCAGCAGCCAGGGGGTTTTCACCGGGGAGCTGTTTTTT.

The chain employs TRBV4-1 and TRBJ1-1; no clear D gene. The CDR3 is 18 amino acids. In germline, CDR1 is MGHRA, CDR2 YSYEKL. Trimming left V 3 bases short and J 0 bases short, with 20 bases between. The CDR3 loop reads CASSHFHGPTLVNTEAFF. In DNA, the CDR3 is TGCGCCAGCAGCCATTTTCATGGCCCGACGCTGGTGAACACTGAAGCTTTCTTT.